These 5 T cell receptor beta chains originate from one sample sequenced in a study of blood T cell repertoires in COVID-19. Assay: immunoSEQ multiplex PCR; the TCRdb copy retains only in-frame clones and omits some. Of about 210,000 clones listed, about 87% are singletons. Sequencing was carried out using PBMCs or T cells enriched from blood (not recorded which). Receptors were obtained from a man between 18 and 35 years old with acute COVID-19.

The chain joins TRBV5-4 to TRBJ2-5; D gene ambiguous. V lost 4 bases, J lost 2 bases, and 6 bases lay in between. Germline V gives CDR1 SGHNT, CDR2 YYREEE (reference sequence). The CDR3 sequence is 12 residues long. CDR3 region: CASSIHQETQYF. The CDR3 region has the DNA TGTGCCAGCAGCATACATCAAGAGACCCAGTACTTC.

V and J are TRBV30 and TRBJ1-6, with 9 bases identical to TRBD1. This CDR3 is 15 amino acids long. Germline assignment: CDR1 GTSNPN and CDR2 SVGIG (reference sequence). V was clipped by 3 bases and J by 9 bases; unmatched bases: 9. CDR3 coding DNA: TGTGCCTGGAGGGATACAGGGGGCGCGAGTTCACCCCTCCACTTT. Protein: CAWRDTGGASSPLHF.

The V call is TRBV4-1, the J call TRBJ2-1, with 12 bases aligning to TRBD2. Trimming took 2 bases from V and 3 from J; bases not matched to a gene: 11. The CDR3 length is 19 residues. Per germline, CDR1 MGHRA and CDR2 YSYEKL. CDR3 sequence: CASSQSLLRTSGDYNEQFF. The CDR3 DNA reads TGCGCCAGCAGCCAATCGCTACTAAGGACTAGCGGGGACTACAATGAGCAGTTCTTC.

This rearrangement joins TRBV30 to TRBJ1-3; 7 bases map to TRBD1. The CDR3 is made up of 14 amino acids. CDR1 GTSNPN and CDR2 SVGIG come from the germline V gene (reference sequence). The V gene end was trimmed by 4 bases and the J gene end by 2 bases; junction bases not matched to a gene: 5. The DNA for the CDR3 is TGTGCCTGGAACCTAGGACAGGCTGGAAACACCATATATTTT. This encodes CAWNLGQAGNTIYF. Complete variable domain (other parts from reference TRBV30 and TRBJ1-3): SQTIHQWPATLVQPVGSPLSLECTVEGTSNPNLYWYRQAAGRGLQLLFYSVGIGQISSEVPQNLSASRPQDRQFILSSKKLLLSDSGFYLCAWNLGQAGNTIYFGEGSWLTVV.

With respect to this clone: One end of the junction varies from germline; a read error may be responsible. The gene calls are TRBV2 and TRBJ1-2, with D uncertain. Per germline, CDR1 SNHLY and CDR2 FYNNEI. This CDR3 is built from 15 residues. The CDR3 loop is CASSPSYPGGHYGPF. CDR3 DNA: TGTGCCAGCAGTCCGTCCTATCCCGGTGGCCACTACGGCCCCTTC.